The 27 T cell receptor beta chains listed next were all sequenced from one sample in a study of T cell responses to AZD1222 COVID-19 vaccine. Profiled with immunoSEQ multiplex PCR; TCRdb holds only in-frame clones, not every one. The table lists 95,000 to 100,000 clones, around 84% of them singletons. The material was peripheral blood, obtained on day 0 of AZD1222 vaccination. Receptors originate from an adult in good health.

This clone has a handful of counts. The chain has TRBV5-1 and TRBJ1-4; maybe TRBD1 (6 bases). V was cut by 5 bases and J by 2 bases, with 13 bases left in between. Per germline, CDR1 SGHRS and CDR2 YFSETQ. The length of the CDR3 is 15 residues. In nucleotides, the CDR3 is TGCGCCAGCAGACTACAAGGGGGGACTAATGAAAAACTGTTTTTT. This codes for CASRLQGGTNEKLFF.

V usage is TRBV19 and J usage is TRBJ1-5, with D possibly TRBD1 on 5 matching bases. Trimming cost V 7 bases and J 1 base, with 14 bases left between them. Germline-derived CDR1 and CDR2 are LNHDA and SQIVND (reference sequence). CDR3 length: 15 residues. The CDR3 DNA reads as TGTGCCAGTACCAGGGCGATCAGAAGCAATCAGCCCCAGCATTTT. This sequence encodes CASTRAIRSNQPQHF.

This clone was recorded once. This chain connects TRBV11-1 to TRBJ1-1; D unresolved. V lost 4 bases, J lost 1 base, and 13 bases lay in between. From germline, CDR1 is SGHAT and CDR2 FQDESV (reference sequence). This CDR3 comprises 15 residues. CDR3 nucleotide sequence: TGTGCCAGCAGCTCGCGAGGGAATGCGAACACTGAAGCTTTCTTT. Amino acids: CASSSRGNANTEAFF.

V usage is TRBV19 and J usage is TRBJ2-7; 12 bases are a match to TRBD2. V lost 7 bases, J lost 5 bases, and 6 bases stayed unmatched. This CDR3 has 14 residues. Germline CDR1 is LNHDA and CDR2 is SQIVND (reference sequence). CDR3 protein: CASTASGRANEQYF. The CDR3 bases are TGTGCCAGTACGGCTAGCGGGAGGGCCAACGAGCAGTACTTC. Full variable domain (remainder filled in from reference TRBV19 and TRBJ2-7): DGGITQSPKYLFRKEGQNVTLSCEQNLNHDAMYWYRQDPGQGLRLIYYSQIVNDFQKGDIAEGYSVSREKKESFPLTVTSAQKNPTAFYLCASTASGRANEQYFGPGTRLTVT.

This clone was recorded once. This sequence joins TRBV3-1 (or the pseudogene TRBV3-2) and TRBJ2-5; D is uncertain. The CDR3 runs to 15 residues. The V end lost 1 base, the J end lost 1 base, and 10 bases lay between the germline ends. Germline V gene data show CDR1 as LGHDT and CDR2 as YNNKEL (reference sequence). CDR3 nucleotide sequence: TGTGCCAGCAGCCAAGGAGTGGCAGCCCAAGAGACCCAGTACTTC. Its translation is CASSQGVAAQETQYF.

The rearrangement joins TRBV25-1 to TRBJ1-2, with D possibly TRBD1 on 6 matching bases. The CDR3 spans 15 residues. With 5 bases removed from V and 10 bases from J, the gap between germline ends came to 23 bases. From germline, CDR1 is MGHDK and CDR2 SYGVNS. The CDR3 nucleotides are TGTGCCAGCAGTCCCCAGGGAGGGGGGTGGAGGGACTACACCTTC. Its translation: CASSPQGGGWRDYTF.

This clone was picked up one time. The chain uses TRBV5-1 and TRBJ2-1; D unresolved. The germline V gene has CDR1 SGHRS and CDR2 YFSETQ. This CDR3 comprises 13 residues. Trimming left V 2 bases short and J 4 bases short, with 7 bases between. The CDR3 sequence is CASSLTEYNEQFF. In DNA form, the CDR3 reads TGCGCCAGCAGCTTAACGGAGTACAATGAGCAGTTCTTC.

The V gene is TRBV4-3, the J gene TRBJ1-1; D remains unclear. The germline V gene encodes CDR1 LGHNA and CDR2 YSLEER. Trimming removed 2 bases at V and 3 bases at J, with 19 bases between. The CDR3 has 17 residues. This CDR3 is CASSQRRWEEGDTEAFF. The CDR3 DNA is TGCGCCAGCAGCCAAAGAAGGTGGGAAGAGGGAGACACTGAAGCTTTCTTT.

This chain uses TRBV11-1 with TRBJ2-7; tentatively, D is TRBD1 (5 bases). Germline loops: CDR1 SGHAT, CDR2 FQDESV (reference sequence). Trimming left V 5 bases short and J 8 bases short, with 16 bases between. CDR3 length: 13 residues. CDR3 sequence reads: CASSPFRGGKQYF. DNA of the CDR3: TGTGCCAGCAGCCCATTTAGGGGTGGGAAGCAGTACTTC.

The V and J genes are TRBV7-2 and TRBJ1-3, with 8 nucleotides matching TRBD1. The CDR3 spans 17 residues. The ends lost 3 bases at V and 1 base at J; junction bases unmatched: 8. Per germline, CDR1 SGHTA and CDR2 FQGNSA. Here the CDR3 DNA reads TGTGCCAGCAGCTTGGATATTGGGACAGGATCTGGAAACACCATATATTTT. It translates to CASSLDIGTGSGNTIYF.

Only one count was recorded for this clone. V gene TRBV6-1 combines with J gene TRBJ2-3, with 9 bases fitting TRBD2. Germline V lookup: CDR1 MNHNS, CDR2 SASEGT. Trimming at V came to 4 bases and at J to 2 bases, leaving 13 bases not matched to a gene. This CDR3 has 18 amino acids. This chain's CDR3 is CASSGNLWAGGTTDTQYF. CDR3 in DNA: TGTGCCAGCAGTGGCAATCTATGGGCGGGAGGGACCACAGATACGCAGTATTTT.

The CDR3 bases are TGCGCCAGCAGCCGGGGACGGCTAAGCAATCAGCCCCAGCATTTT. Its protein is CASSRGRLSNQPQHF. The gene calls are TRBV4-1 and TRBJ1-5; TRBD1 is a possible D gene (5 bases). CDR1 is MGHRA and CDR2 is YSYEKL in the germline V gene. Trimming left V 4 bases short and J 1 base short, with 11 bases between. This CDR3 region has 15 residues.

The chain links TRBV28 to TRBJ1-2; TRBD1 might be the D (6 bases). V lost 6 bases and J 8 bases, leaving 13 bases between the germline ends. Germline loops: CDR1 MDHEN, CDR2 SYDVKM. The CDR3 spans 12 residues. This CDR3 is CASSDRRLGYTF. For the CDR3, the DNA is TGTGCCAGCAGCGACAGGAGGCTCGGCTACACCTTC.

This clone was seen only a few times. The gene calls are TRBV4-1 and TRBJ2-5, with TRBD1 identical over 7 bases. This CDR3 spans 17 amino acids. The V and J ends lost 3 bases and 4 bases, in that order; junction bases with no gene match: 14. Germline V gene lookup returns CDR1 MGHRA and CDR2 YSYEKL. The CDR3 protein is CASSQDPDRASRETQYF. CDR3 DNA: TGCGCCAGCAGCCAGGACCCAGACAGGGCTAGCCGAGAGACCCAGTACTTC.

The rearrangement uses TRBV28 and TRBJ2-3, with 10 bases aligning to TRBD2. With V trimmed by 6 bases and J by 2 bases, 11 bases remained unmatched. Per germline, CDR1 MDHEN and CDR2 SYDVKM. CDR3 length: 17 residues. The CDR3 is CASSTPWTSGNTDTQYF. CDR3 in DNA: TGTGCCAGCAGCACCCCTTGGACTAGCGGAAACACAGATACGCAGTATTTT.

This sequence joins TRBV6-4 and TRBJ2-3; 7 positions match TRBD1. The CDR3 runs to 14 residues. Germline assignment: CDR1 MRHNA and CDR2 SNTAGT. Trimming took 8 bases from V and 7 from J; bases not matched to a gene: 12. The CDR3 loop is CASFPTGLNNTQYF. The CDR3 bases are TGTGCCAGCTTCCCGACAGGGCTAAATAATACGCAGTATTTT.

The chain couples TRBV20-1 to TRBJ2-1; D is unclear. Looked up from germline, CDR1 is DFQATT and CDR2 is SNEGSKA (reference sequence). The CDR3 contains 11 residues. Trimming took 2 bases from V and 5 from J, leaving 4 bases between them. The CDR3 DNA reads TGCAGTGCTAGATCAGACAATGAGCAGTTCTTC. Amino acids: CSARSDNEQFF.

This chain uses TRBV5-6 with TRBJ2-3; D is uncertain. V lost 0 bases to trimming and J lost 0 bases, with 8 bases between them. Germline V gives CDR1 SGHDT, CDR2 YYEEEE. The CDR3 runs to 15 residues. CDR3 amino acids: CASSLGGGSTDTQYF. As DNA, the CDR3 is TGTGCCAGCAGCTTGGGAGGCGGTAGCACAGATACGCAGTATTTT.

CDR3 residues: CASSQGPGGTDYPRADTQYF. CDR3 nucleotide sequence: TGCGCCAGCAGCCAAGGCCCGGGTGGGACAGATTACCCTCGGGCAGATACGCAGTATTTT. The genes are TRBV4-3 and TRBJ2-3, with 7 bases identical to TRBD1. The CDR3 spans 20 residues. After removal of 1 base from V and 4 bases from J, the junction contained 20 bases not matched to a gene. Germline V CDR1 and CDR2: LGHNA, YSLEER.

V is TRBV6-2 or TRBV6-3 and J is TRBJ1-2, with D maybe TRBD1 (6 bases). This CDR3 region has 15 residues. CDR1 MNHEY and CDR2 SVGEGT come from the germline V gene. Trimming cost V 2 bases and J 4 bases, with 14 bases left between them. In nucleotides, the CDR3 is TGTGCCAGCAGTTACGGGGGCGCGAAGAGCTATGGCTACACCTTC. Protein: CASSYGGAKSYGYTF.

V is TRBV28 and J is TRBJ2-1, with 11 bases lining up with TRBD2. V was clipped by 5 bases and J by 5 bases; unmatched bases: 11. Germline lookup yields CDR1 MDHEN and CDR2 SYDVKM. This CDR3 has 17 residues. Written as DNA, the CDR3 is TGTGCCAGCAGTCCAATCGTACTAGCGGGAGTGGACAATGAGCAGTTCTTC. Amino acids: CASSPIVLAGVDNEQFF.

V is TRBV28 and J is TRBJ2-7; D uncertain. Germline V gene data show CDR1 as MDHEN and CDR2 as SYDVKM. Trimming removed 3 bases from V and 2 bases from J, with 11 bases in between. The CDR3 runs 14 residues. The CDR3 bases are TGTGCCAGCAGTTTTAAGGGCAGACCCTACGAGCAGTACTTC. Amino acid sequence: CASSFKGRPYEQYF.

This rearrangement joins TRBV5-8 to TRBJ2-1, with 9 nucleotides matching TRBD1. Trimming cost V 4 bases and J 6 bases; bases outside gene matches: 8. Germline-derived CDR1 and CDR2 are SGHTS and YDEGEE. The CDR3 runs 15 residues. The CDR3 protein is CASSRLGQGFNEQFF. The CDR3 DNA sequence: TGTGCCAGCAGCCGCCTGGGACAGGGATTCAATGAGCAGTTCTTC.

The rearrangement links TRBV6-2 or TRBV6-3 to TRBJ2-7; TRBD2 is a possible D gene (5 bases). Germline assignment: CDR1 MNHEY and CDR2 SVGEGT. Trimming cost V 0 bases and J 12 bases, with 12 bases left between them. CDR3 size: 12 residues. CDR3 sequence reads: CASSYSRTVPYF. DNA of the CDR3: TGTGCCAGCAGTTACTCTAGGACTGTCCCGTACTTC.

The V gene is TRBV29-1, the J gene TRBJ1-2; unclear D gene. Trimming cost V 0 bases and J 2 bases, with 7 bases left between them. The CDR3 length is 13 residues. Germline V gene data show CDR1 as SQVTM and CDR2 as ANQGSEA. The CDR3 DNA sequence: TGCAGCGTTGAAGACAACCGCAACTATGGCTACACCTTC. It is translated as CSVEDNRNYGYTF. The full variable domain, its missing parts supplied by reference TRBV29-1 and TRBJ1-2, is SAVISQKPSRDICQRGTSLTIQCQVDSQVTMMFWYRQQPGQSLTLIATANQGSEATYESGFVIDKFPISRPNLTFSTLTVSNMSPEDSSIYLCSVEDNRNYGYTFGSGTRLTVV.

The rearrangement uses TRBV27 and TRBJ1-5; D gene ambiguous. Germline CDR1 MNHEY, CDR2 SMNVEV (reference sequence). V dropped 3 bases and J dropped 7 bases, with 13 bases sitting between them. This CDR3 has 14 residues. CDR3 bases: TGTGCCAGCAGTTTTGTAGGGTCTCAACAGCCCCAGCATTTT. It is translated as CASSFVGSQQPQHF.

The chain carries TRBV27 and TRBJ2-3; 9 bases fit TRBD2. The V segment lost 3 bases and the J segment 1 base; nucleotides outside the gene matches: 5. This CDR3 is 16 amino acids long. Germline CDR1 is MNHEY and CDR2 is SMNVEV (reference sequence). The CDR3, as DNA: TGTGCCAGCAGTTTTTTCCGGACTAGCGGCACAGATACGCAGTATTTT. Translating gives CASSFFRTSGTDTQYF.